Listed below are T cell receptor beta chains from one sample, sequenced in a study of T-cell memory formation after mild COVID-19. One entry per CDR3 protein, called by TCRdb with MiXCR from the 5' RACE reads. The table has roughly 340,000 distinct CDR3 sequences, roughly 15% seen once; the top ten hold 20% to 25%. The specimen sequenced was PBMCs or a T cell subset sorted from them (not recorded which). These receptors came from a man aged 18 to 29 who had mild COVID-19 (a few samples of this study predate the infection). Cell type and time point are not known. Both conserved end residues are trimmed from each CDR3.

J,V,CDR3
TRBJ2-5,TRBV18,ASSRYVQGGEETQY
TRBJ2-7,TRBV20-1,SATSSRVYSYEQY
TRBJ2-1,TRBV7-3,ASSPRGGTLNEQF
TRBJ2-3,TRBV25-1,ASQARVFIDTQY
TRBJ2-3,TRBV27,ASSFQTTGGDADTQY
TRBJ2-3,TRBV5-1,ASSSPQITDTQY
TRBJ2-7,TRBV12-3/TRBV12-4,ASRPRGGQYYEQY
TRBJ2-1,TRBV10-2,ATLEGRGQF
TRBJ1-5,TRBV12-3/TRBV12-4,ASRGLSNQPQH
TRBJ2-1,TRBV20-1,SARDEGASFIYEQF
TRBJ1-1,TRBV6-6,ASRTSLVGDTEAF
TRBJ2-1,TRBV20-1,SARDWTSGLNEQF
TRBJ2-3,TRBV6-5,ASSYSSGTGGDTQY
TRBJ1-1,TRBV12-3/TRBV12-4,ASSLDRGIRAF
TRBJ1-6,TRBV5-5,ASSLAFKGLNSPLH
TRBJ2-5,TRBV5-1,ASSPEGGGKTQY
TRBJ2-5,TRBV30,AWATSFQETQY
TRBJ1-2,TRBV12-3/TRBV12-4,ASSFHSPEDGYT
TRBJ2-3,TRBV7-2,ASSGDFTDTQY
TRBJ2-1,TRBV5-1,ASSYDPSSYNEQF
TRBJ2-5,TRBV18,ASSLRQSQETQY
TRBJ2-4,TRBV21-1,ASSKLGPTVKNIQY
TRBJ1-4,TRBV28,ASSTWRTGADNEKLF
TRBJ1-2,TRBV6-1,ASKTASQGGYT
TRBJ1-2,TRBV27,ASRQDRGYGYT
TRBJ2-3,TRBV20-1,SAGSSGTGLADTQY
TRBJ1-1,TRBV25-1,ASSIGVWSTEAF
TRBJ1-5,TRBV4-1,ASSPGPGQTAQPQH
TRBJ2-1,TRBV6-2/TRBV6-3,ASSPDRGGYEQF
TRBJ2-3,TRBV29-1,SVEGVRGRNTDTQY
TRBJ2-5,TRBV4-1,ASSQEVEGETQY